One and the same sample provided the 29 T cell receptor beta chains below, sequenced in a study of CD8 T cells in Susac syndrome. Reverse transcription of roughly 0.45 to 1 ug RNA was performed with random hexamers. TCRdb used MiXCR to reprocess the immunoSEQ multiplex PCR reads, holding one entry per CDR3 protein. The table lists 250,000 or so distinct CDR3 sequences, 93% of them singletons. The specimen sequenced was CD4+ T cells from PBMCs. The receptor source for this set is a human donor with multiple sclerosis.

CDR3 sequence reads: CASSFGASGNEQFF. The CDR3 DNA reads as TGTGCCAGCAGCTTTGGCGCGTCAGGGAATGAGCAGTTCTTC. The V gene is TRBV5-4, the J gene TRBJ2-1, with TRBD1 as a possible D gene (5 bases). Germline V CDR1 and CDR2: SGHNT, YYREEE (reference sequence). The ends were cut back, 2 bases at V and 7 bases at J, with 13 bases in the middle. The CDR3 loop spans 14 amino acids.

The chain recombines TRBV7-3 with TRBJ2-5; 8 nucleotides align to TRBD1. V trimming: 2 bases; J trimming: 1 base; junction bases outside the gene matches: 3. The CDR3 consists of 15 residues. The germline CDR1 and CDR2 sequences are SGHTA and FQGTGA. The chain's CDR3 is CASSLVGQGQETQYF. Here the CDR3 DNA reads TGTGCCAGCAGCTTAGTAGGACAGGGCCAAGAGACCCAGTACTTC.

This clonotype was seen a single time. As DNA, the CDR3 is TGTGCCAGCAGCCCGAGGATGGGGACGGGAGAGACCCAGTACTTC. Residues: CASSPRMGTGETQYF. The chain joins TRBV7-9 to TRBJ2-5; D tentatively reads TRBD1 or TRBD2 (5 bases each). Germline CDR1 is SEHNR and CDR2 is FQNEAQ (reference sequence). Trimming stripped 5 bases from V and 4 bases from J, with 17 bases between. This CDR3 has 15 amino acids. The full variable domain, completed using reference TRBV7-9 and TRBJ2-5, is DTGVSQNPRHKITKRGQNVTFRCDPISEHNRLYWYRQTLGQGPEFLTYFQNEAQLEKSRLLSDRFSAERPKGSFSTLEIQRTEQGDSAMYLCASSPRMGTGETQYFGPGTRLLVL.

The genes are TRBV20-1 and TRBJ1-1, with D unclear. The CDR3 sequence is 14 residues long. Per germline, CDR1 DFQATT and CDR2 SNEGSKA (reference sequence). With 3 bases removed from V and 1 base from J, the gap between germline ends came to 12 bases. Written as DNA, the CDR3 is TGCAGTGCTAGGGCCCCGGGTCCGAACACTGAAGCTTTCTTT. Translation gives CSARAPGPNTEAFF.

CDR3 region: CASRLTGYGEGASTEAFF. CDR3 nucleotides: TGTGCCAGCAGGCTTACCGGCTACGGGGAGGGGGCGAGCACTGAAGCTTTCTTT. This chain connects TRBV13 to TRBJ1-1; TRBD1 agrees at 7 bases. In germline, CDR1 is PRHDT, CDR2 FYEKMQ (reference sequence). The junction had 20 bases not matched to a gene; V was cut back by 6 bases and J by 4 bases. The CDR3 extends over 18 amino acids.

The chain carries TRBV7-8 and TRBJ2-7; D possibly corresponds to TRBD1 (6 bases). CDR1 and CDR2 (germline): SGHVS, FQNEAQ. This CDR3 region has 14 residues. Trimming removed 1 base from V and 0 bases from J, with 7 bases in between. CDR3 nucleotide sequence: TGTGCCAGCAGCTTAGGACAGGCCTCCTACGAGCAGTACGTC. Amino acid sequence: CASSLGQASYEQYV.

The chain recombines TRBV29-1 with TRBJ2-5; 10 bases are shared with TRBD2. The CDR3 runs to 14 residues. CDR1 is SQVTM, CDR2 ANQGSEA, per germline. The J segment lost 4 bases and the V segment lost 4 bases, leaving 6 bases of the junction unmatched. CDR3 nucleotide sequence: TGCAGCGTTGCCCTAGCGGGAGCCCCAGAGACCCAGTACTTC. Its translation: CSVALAGAPETQYF. Full variable domain (outside the CDR3, taken from reference TRBV29-1 and TRBJ2-5): SAVISQKPSRDICQRGTSLTIQCQVDSQVTMMFWYRQQPGQSLTLIATANQGSEATYESGFVIDKFPISRPNLTFSTLTVSNMSPEDSSIYLCSVALAGAPETQYFGPGTRLLVL.

This chain connects TRBV24-1 to TRBJ2-7; D gene uncertain. CDR1 and CDR2 from the germline V gene are KGHDR and SFDVKD. The germline V and J ends were trimmed by 1 base and 5 bases, with 5 bases remaining between them. This CDR3 has 12 residues. The CDR3 loop is CATSDFRDEQYF. In nucleotides, the CDR3 is TGTGCCACCAGTGATTTTCGGGACGAGCAGTACTTC.

The rearrangement links TRBV12-3 or TRBV12-4 to TRBJ2-7; 7 bases fit TRBD1. V dropped 3 bases and J dropped 1; count of bases not matched to a gene: 6. The CDR3 is 15 amino acids. Here the CDR3 DNA reads TGTGCCAGCAGTTTGCGAGGGGGCCGATCCTACGAGCAGTACTTC. This codes for CASSLRGGRSYEQYF.

The chain carries TRBV10-3 and TRBJ1-1; D unclear. V lost 0 bases to trimming and J lost 5 bases, with 7 bases between them. CDR3 length: 13 amino acids. Germline CDR1 is ENHRY and CDR2 is SYGVKD. Here the CDR3 reads CAISESDGTEAFF. The CDR3 nucleotides read TGTGCCATCAGTGAGTCGGACGGAACTGAAGCTTTCTTT.

The chain is built from TRBV5-1 and TRBJ1-1; possibly TRBD1 for D (6 bases). There are 15 residues in the CDR3. Trimming left V 0 bases short and J 1 base short, with 10 bases between. CDR1 and CDR2 (germline): SGHRS, YFSETQ. The CDR3 protein is CASSLVGGANTEAFF. For the CDR3, the DNA is TGCGCCAGCAGCTTGGTGGGGGGGGCGAACACTGAAGCTTTCTTT. The full variable domain, in which reference TRBV5-1 and TRBJ1-1 provide the parts outside the CDR3, is KAGVTQTPRYLIKTRGQQVTLSCSPISGHRSVSWYQQTPGQGLQFLFEYFSETQRNKGNFPGRFSGRQFSNSRSEMNVSTLELGDSALYLCASSLVGGANTEAFFGQGTRLTVV.

This sequence joins TRBV7-9 and TRBJ2-3; 8 nucleotides agree with TRBD2. The germline V gene encodes CDR1 SEHNR and CDR2 FQNEAQ (reference sequence). CDR3 length: 15 amino acids. The trim removed 4 bases at V and 1 base at J, leaving 4 bases unmatched. The CDR3 region has the DNA TGTGCCAGCAGCTCCCCGGGGGGGGGCACAGATACGCAGTATTTT. Protein sequence: CASSSPGGGTDTQYF.

For the CDR3, the DNA is TGTGCCTGGAGTGTACTGGGGAGGGAAGAGACCCAGTACTTC. Residues: CAWSVLGREETQYF. This sequence joins TRBV30 and TRBJ2-5, with 7 bases aligning to TRBD2. Germline assignment: CDR1 GTSNPN and CDR2 SVGIG (reference sequence). The CDR3 is 14 residues long. V lost 0 bases to trimming and J lost 3 bases; unmatched junction nucleotides: 4.

This sequence joins TRBV11-2 and TRBJ1-3, with D maybe TRBD1 (5 bases). V lost 3 bases and J 4 bases, leaving 13 bases between the germline ends. This CDR3 region has 15 residues. In germline, CDR1 is SGHAT, CDR2 FQNNGV. The DNA for the CDR3 is TGTGCCAGCAGCTTCGGTGGGGGGTCGGGAAACACCATATATTTT. It codes for CASSFGGGSGNTIYF.

The chain combines TRBV12-3 or TRBV12-4 with TRBJ1-1, with a possible D match to TRBD1 (5 bases). The CDR3 consists of 15 residues. Trimming shortened V by 6 bases and J by 1 base, and 15 bases separated the two germline ends. The CDR3 loop is CASSRQGMRNTEAFF. As DNA, the CDR3 is TGTGCCAGCAGCCGTCAGGGTATGAGGAACACTGAAGCTTTCTTT.

V is TRBV3-1 and J is TRBJ1-2; D not resolved. Trimming took off 1 base at V and 0 bases at J, with 12 bases between the two ends. CDR3 length: 16 residues. Per the germline V gene, CDR1 is LGHDT and CDR2 is YNNKEL (reference sequence). The CDR3 reads CASSQGALRANYGYTF. CDR3 nucleotides: TGTGCCAGCAGCCAAGGGGCACTCCGGGCTAACTATGGCTACACCTTC.

This clonotype was seen more than once but under ten times. The chain uses TRBV5-1 and TRBJ2-7, with D perhaps being TRBD1 or TRBD2 (5 bases each). Trimming took off 4 bases at V and 1 base at J, with 15 bases between the two ends. Germline CDR1 is SGHRS and CDR2 is YFSETQ. The CDR3 runs to 15 residues. The CDR3 loop reads CASSMGRSLSYEQYF. CDR3 nucleotide sequence: TGCGCCAGCAGCATGGGACGGTCGCTATCCTACGAGCAGTACTTC. The whole variable domain, remainder taken from reference TRBV5-1 and TRBJ2-7, is KAGVTQTPRYLIKTRGQQVTLSCSPISGHRSVSWYQQTPGQGLQFLFEYFSETQRNKGNFPGRFSGRQFSNSRSEMNVSTLELGDSALYLCASSMGRSLSYEQYFGPGTRLTVT.

This chain joins TRBV7-8 and TRBJ2-1; D is uncertain. The germline V and J ends were trimmed by 0 bases and 12 bases, with 18 bases remaining between them. Germline loops: CDR1 SGHVS, CDR2 FQNEAQ. The CDR3 sequence is 15 residues long. CDR3: CASSLAAQSLQGQFF. The CDR3 bases are TGTGCCAGCAGCTTAGCTGCACAGTCCCTCCAAGGGCAGTTCTTC. Full variable domain (rest looked up from reference TRBV7-8 and TRBJ2-1): GAGVSQSPRYKVAKRGQDVALRCDPISGHVSLFWYQQALGQGPEFLTYFQNEAQLDKSGLPSDRFFAERPEGSVSTLKIQRTQQEDSAVYLCASSLAAQSLQGQFFGPGTRLTVL.

The V and J genes are TRBV7-2 and TRBJ1-5; D is unclear. The germline V gene has CDR1 SGHTA and CDR2 FQGNSA. V was trimmed by 5 bases and J by 10 bases, leaving 18 bases between them. This CDR3 region has 14 residues. CDR3 DNA sequence: TGTGCCAGCAGCCCATCTGAAACTGTAACTCCCCAGCATTTT. This translates into CASSPSETVTPQHF.

The V gene is TRBV11-3, the J gene TRBJ2-3; possibly TRBD2 for D (6 bases). The CDR3 has 17 amino acids. V was trimmed by 5 bases and J by 1 base, leaving 19 bases between them. Germline V CDR1 and CDR2: SGHNT, YENEEA. Here the CDR3 reads CASSRPGSAGRTDTQYF. CDR3 nucleotide sequence: TGTGCCAGCAGCAGACCGGGATCCGCGGGACGCACAGATACGCAGTATTTT. Variable domain in full (rest from reference TRBV11-3 and TRBJ2-3): EAGVVQSPRYKIIEKKQPVAFWCNPISGHNTLYWYLQNLGQGPELLIRYENEEAVDDSQLPKDRFSAERLKGVDSTLKIQPAELGDSAVYLCASSRPGSAGRTDTQYFGPGTRLTVL.

This clonotype was recorded only once. This chain connects TRBV7-9 to TRBJ2-3; D possibly corresponds to TRBD1 (6 bases). The CDR3 spans 13 residues. Trimming pared 3 bases from V and 5 bases from J, leaving 9 bases between. The germline V gene encodes CDR1 SEHNR and CDR2 FQNEAQ (reference sequence). CDR3 nucleotide sequence: TGTGCCAGCAGCTTGGACAGTCAAGATACGCAGTATTTT. It encodes CASSLDSQDTQYF. Complete variable domain (other parts from reference TRBV7-9 and TRBJ2-3): DTGVSQNPRHKITKRGQNVTFRCDPISEHNRLYWYRQTLGQGPEFLTYFQNEAQLEKSRLLSDRFSAERPKGSFSTLEIQRTEQGDSAMYLCASSLDSQDTQYFGPGTRLTVL.

This clonotype was found once. J is TRBJ2-5 and V is TRBV7-3; tentatively, D is TRBD2 (6 bases). Germline lookup yields CDR1 SGHTA and CDR2 FQGTGA. V lost 1 base to trimming and J lost 1 base, with 10 bases between them. The CDR3 totals 15 residues. CDR3 sequence reads: CASSLRGSGQETQYF. In DNA, the CDR3 is TGTGCCAGCAGCTTAAGGGGTAGCGGCCAAGAGACCCAGTACTTC.

This clonotype was recorded only once. V and J are TRBV2 and TRBJ1-4; 10 bases match TRBD1. The CDR3 totals 15 residues. Germline V gene lookup returns CDR1 SNHLY and CDR2 FYNNEI. After removal of 7 bases from V and 3 bases from J, the junction contained 5 bases not matched to a gene. The CDR3 protein is CASTRDRGANEKLFF. The CDR3 bases are TGTGCCAGCACTAGGGACAGGGGCGCTAATGAAAAACTGTTTTTT.

This clonotype was observed a single time. In DNA, the CDR3 is TGTGCCAGCCTGCGGGAGGGTAGCTCCTACGAGCAGTACGTC. Translating it yields CASLREGSSYEQYV. The chain links TRBV7-9 to TRBJ2-7; 9 bases map to TRBD2. J was trimmed by 0 bases and V by 8 bases; bases with no gene match: 5. The CDR3 contains 14 residues. Germline lookup yields CDR1 SEHNR and CDR2 FQNEAQ (reference sequence).

V usage is TRBV20-1 and J usage is TRBJ1-5; D call uncertain. Trimming cost V 2 bases and J 0 bases, with 20 bases left between them. CDR1 is DFQATT, CDR2 SNEGSKA, per germline (reference sequence). There are 18 residues in the CDR3. CDR3 sequence: CSARPHSSISGSNQPQHF. CDR3 bases: TGCAGTGCTAGACCGCATTCCTCGATTTCCGGTAGCAATCAGCCCCAGCATTTT.

The chain joins TRBV3-1 to TRBJ2-5; TRBD1 aligns across 7 bases. J was trimmed by 2 bases and V by 6 bases; bases with no gene match: 6. Germline lookup yields CDR1 LGHDT and CDR2 YNNKEL (reference sequence). The CDR3 totals 14 residues. The CDR3 sequence: CASRGDRAQETQYF. The CDR3 DNA sequence: TGTGCCAGCAGGGGAGACAGGGCGCAAGAGACCCAGTACTTC.

V and J are TRBV5-6 and TRBJ1-2; D ambiguous. Trimming shortened V by 1 base and J by 7 bases, and 8 bases separated the two germline ends. CDR1 SGHDT and CDR2 YYEEEE come from the germline V gene. The CDR3 is made up of 12 amino acids. The chain's CDR3 is CASSLTAVGYTF. The CDR3 DNA is TGTGCCAGCAGCTTGACAGCTGTTGGCTACACCTTC. The whole variable domain, filled in from reference TRBV5-6 and TRBJ1-2, reads DAGVTQSPTHLIKTRGQQVTLRCSPKSGHDTVSWYQQALGQGPQFIFQYYEEEERQRGNFPDRFSGHQFPNYSSELNVNALLLGDSALYLCASSLTAVGYTFGSGTRLTVV.

The chain links TRBV6-6 to TRBJ1-5, with D hard to call. The V end was cut by 5 bases, the J end by 9 bases, with 14 bases between. This CDR3 is built from 13 residues. Germline CDR1 is MNHNY and CDR2 is SVGAGI (reference sequence). CDR3 nucleotides: TGTGCCAGCAGTACGGACGGTGACTGGCCCCAGCATTTT. Translating gives CASSTDGDWPQHF.

This chain links TRBV7-9 with TRBJ2-2, with unresolved D. V lost 0 bases and J 4 bases, leaving 9 bases between the germline ends. From germline, CDR1 is SEHNR and CDR2 FQNEAQ (reference sequence). There are 15 residues in the CDR3. Written as DNA, the CDR3 is TGTGCCAGCAGCTTAGCTACAGTCCCCACCGGGGAGCTGTTTTTT. Its translation: CASSLATVPTGELFF. Full variable domain (rest looked up from reference TRBV7-9 and TRBJ2-2): DTGVSQNPRHKITKRGQNVTFRCDPISEHNRLYWYRQTLGQGPEFLTYFQNEAQLEKSRLLSDRFSAERPKGSFSTLEIQRTEQGDSAMYLCASSLATVPTGELFFGEGSRLTVL.